The subject of this entry is one T cell receptor beta chain. The J segment lost 0 bases and the V segment lost 4 bases, leaving 6 bases of the junction unmatched. The CDR3 loop spans 15 amino acids. Germline loops: CDR1 LGHDT, CDR2 YNNKEL (reference sequence). The record originates from a study of blood T cell repertoires in COVID-19. Study details: PBMCs, B-cell-depleted T cells, or T cells provided the cDNA or gDNA that made up the material.

Original handling: Counts of nucleated cells, estimated from reference gene primer amplification, were obtained. Data came from immunoSEQ multiplex PCR; TCRdb stores just in-frame clones and leaves some out. V, J and clone size are those of that table, while D and trimming were read from the DNA. The sample contains some 400,000 clones, approximately 86% of which appear only once. The receptor was isolated from a human donor in a cohort sampled during active COVID-19. Sequencing was done on a sample of peripheral blood. This rearrangement joins TRBV3-1 (or the pseudogene TRBV3-2) to TRBJ2-7; 7 bases line up with TRBD2. CDR3: CASSLREASSYEQYF. The CDR3 DNA reads as TGTGCCAGCAGCCTCCGGGAGGCGAGCTCCTACGAGCAGTACTTC.